Following are 16 T cell receptor beta chains from one sample sequenced in a study of OX40 agonist ivuxolimab in advanced cancers. The repertoire was sequenced with immunoSEQ multiplex PCR; TCRdb's copy has only in-frame clones and lacks some. The repertoire holds 50,000 to 65,000 clones, with about 88% as singletons. The material was CD4+ or CD8+ T cells sorted from blood, obtained in a trial of the OX40 agonist ivuxolimab. The receptors stem from an adult with an advanced solid tumor such as melanoma, head and neck, liver or kidney cancer.

This rearrangement joins TRBV28 to TRBJ2-7; perhaps TRBD1 as D (6 bases). With 2 bases removed from V and 2 bases from J, the gap between germline ends came to 7 bases. Looked up from germline, CDR1 is MDHEN and CDR2 is SYDVKM. The CDR3 consists of 13 residues. The CDR3 region has the DNA TGTGCCAGCAGTTTACCAGGGGCCTACGAGCAGTACTTC. As protein: CASSLPGAYEQYF. The full variable domain, completed using reference TRBV28 and TRBJ2-7, is DVKVTQSSRYLVKRTGEKVFLECVQDMDHENMFWYRQDPGLGLRLIYFSYDVKMKEKGDIPEGYSVSREKKERFSLILESASTNQTSMYLCASSLPGAYEQYFGPGTRLTVT.

J is TRBJ1-1 and V is TRBV4-2; maybe TRBD1 (5 bases). Looked up from germline, CDR1 is LGHNA and CDR2 is YNFKEQ. Trimming took 0 bases from V and 4 from J, leaving 12 bases between them. The CDR3 consists of 15 residues. CDR3 amino acids: CASSQEGRAGTEAFF. The CDR3 DNA is TGTGCCAGCAGCCAAGAGGGCAGGGCAGGCACTGAAGCTTTCTTT.

The J gene is TRBJ2-3, the V gene TRBV13; D is possibly TRBD2 (6 bases). Per germline, CDR1 PRHDT and CDR2 FYEKMQ (reference sequence). The CDR3 is 14 amino acids. Trimming removed 1 base at V and 10 bases at J, with 15 bases between. The CDR3 reads CASSLEGLIRSQYF. CDR3 in DNA: TGTGCCAGCAGCTTAGAGGGACTGATCAGATCGCAGTATTTT.

This chain connects TRBV10-3 to TRBJ1-5; the D is unclear. The V and J ends lost 2 bases and 0 bases respectively, with 8 bases between them. This CDR3 region has 15 residues. Looked up from germline, CDR1 is ENHRY and CDR2 is SYGVKD. The chain's CDR3 is CAISELDGSNQPQHF. CDR3 DNA sequence: TGTGCCATCAGTGAGCTAGACGGTAGCAATCAGCCCCAGCATTTT.

CDR3 amino acids: CASSPYWGDNEQFF. The DNA of the CDR3 is TGTGCCAGCTCACCCTACTGGGGGGATAATGAGCAGTTCTTC. This chain connects TRBV18 to TRBJ2-1, with D possibly matching TRBD2 (6 bases). Germline V gene sequence: CDR1 KGHSH, CDR2 LQKENI. With 3 bases removed from V and 7 bases from J, the gap between germline ends came to 13 bases. The CDR3 is made up of 14 amino acids.

The chain uses TRBV27 and TRBJ1-4, with 8 bases fitting TRBD1. From germline, CDR1 is MNHEY and CDR2 SMNVEV (reference sequence). CDR3 length equals 14 residues. The trim removed 6 bases at V and 5 bases at J, leaving 5 bases unmatched. CDR3: CASSSYRGNEKLFF. CDR3 DNA: TGTGCCAGCAGCTCATACAGGGGGAATGAAAAACTGTTTTTT.

The chain joins TRBV7-2 to TRBJ2-7; 9 positions match TRBD2. CDR3 length: 13 residues. With 5 bases clipped from V and 7 bases from J, the junction kept 6 bases outside the gene matches. Germline V CDR1 and CDR2: SGHTA, FQGNSA. The CDR3 bases are TGTGCCAGCAGCCCCGGACTAGCGTGGGAGCAGTACTTC. It translates to CASSPGLAWEQYF. Drawing the rest from reference TRBV7-2 and TRBJ2-7, the complete variable domain is GAGVSQSPSNKVTEKGKDVELRCDPISGHTALYWYRQSLGQGLEFLIYFQGNSAPDKSGLPSDRFSAERTGGSVSTLTIQRTQQEDSAVYLCASSPGLAWEQYFGPGTRLTVT.

This clone was observed a handful of times. V usage is TRBV28 and J usage is TRBJ2-1; 7 bases align to TRBD2. The germline V gene has CDR1 MDHEN and CDR2 SYDVKM. Trimming removed 10 bases from V and 0 bases from J; junction bases left unmatched: 6. CDR3 length: 14 amino acids. The CDR3 sequence: CATSTSDSYNEQFF. The CDR3 DNA follows: TGTGCCACTAGTACTAGCGACTCCTACAATGAGCAGTTCTTC.

The V call is TRBV4-3, the J call TRBJ2-7; 10 bases are a match to TRBD2. The germline gives CDR1 LGHNA, CDR2 YSLEER. Unmatched junction bases numbered 5, after V lost 0 bases and J lost 6 bases. The CDR3 contains 15 residues. CDR3 DNA sequence: TGCGCCAGCAGCCAAGAGGTAGCGGGAGGTAGCGAGCAGTACTTC. Translation: CASSQEVAGGSEQYF.

J is TRBJ2-5 and V is TRBV28; D gene ambiguous. This CDR3 region has 15 residues. V was cut by 3 bases and J by 2 bases, with 13 bases left in between. Per the germline V gene, CDR1 is MDHEN and CDR2 is SYDVKM. The CDR3 DNA sequence: TGTGCCAGCAGTTTTGACCTCGAAGGACAAGAGACCCAGTACTTC. Translated: CASSFDLEGQETQYF.

The chain is built from TRBV6-6 and TRBJ1-3, with D unresolved. Germline V CDR1 and CDR2: MNHNY, SVGAGI (reference sequence). The V gene lost 7 bases and the J gene lost 2 bases, with 12 bases spanning the gap. The CDR3 is made up of 14 amino acids. This CDR3 is CASTEGGAGNTIYF. The CDR3 nucleotides read TGTGCCAGCACGGAGGGCGGCGCTGGAAACACCATATATTTT.

With regard to this clone: An end of the junction differs from the germline gene, which may be a read error. The chain uses TRBV18 and TRBJ2-7, with 10 bases aligning to TRBD2. Germline loops: CDR1 KGHSH, CDR2 LQKENI. The CDR3 is 15 residues long. CDR3 amino acids: CASSPLAGLSYEQYF. The CDR3 DNA is TGTGCCAGCTCCCCACTAGCGGGATTGTCTTACGAGCAGTACTTC. The full variable domain, in which reference TRBV18 and TRBJ2-7 provide the parts outside the CDR3, is NAGVMQNPRHLVRRRGQEARLRCSPMKGHSHVYWYRQLPEEGLKFMVYLQKENIIDESGMPKERFSAEFPKEGPSILRIQQVVRGDSAAYFCASSPLAGLSYEQYFGPGTRLTVT.

The rearrangement links TRBV19 to TRBJ1-5, with D maybe TRBD1 (5 bases). The germline CDR1 and CDR2 sequences are LNHDA and SQIVND (reference sequence). V was clipped by 9 bases and J by 5 bases, with 17 bases between them. The CDR3 consists of 14 residues. CDR3 sequence: CASQVRDADQPQHF. In DNA, the CDR3 is TGTGCCAGCCAAGTGCGGGACGCCGATCAGCCCCAGCATTTT.

This clone came up once. The rearrangement joins TRBV27 to TRBJ1-5, with unresolved D. The CDR3 runs 12 residues. Germline V gene sequence: CDR1 MNHEY, CDR2 SMNVEV (reference sequence). V was pared by 3 bases and J by 9 bases, with 9 bases between. The chain's CDR3 is CASSFHGRPQHF. In nucleotides, the CDR3 is TGTGCCAGCAGTTTCCACGGTCGGCCCCAGCATTTT.

This clone occurred a few times. The rearrangement joins TRBV27 to TRBJ2-7, with 7 bases lining up with TRBD2. Germline CDR1 and CDR2: MNHEY and SMNVEV (reference sequence). The CDR3 has 15 amino acids. The V segment lost 8 bases and the J segment 1 base; nucleotides outside the gene matches: 11. The CDR3 region is CASSWGGSSSYEQYF. Written as DNA, the CDR3 is TGTGCCAGCTCGTGGGGCGGGAGTAGTTCCTACGAGCAGTACTTC.

The chain couples TRBV7-8 to TRBJ2-5, with 9 bases that match TRBD2. CDR1 SGHVS and CDR2 FQNEAQ come from the germline V gene. V shed 5 bases, J shed 2 bases, and the junction held 9 bases outside the gene matches. This CDR3 region has 16 residues. CDR3 protein: CASSTARLAAQETQYF. The CDR3 region has the DNA TGTGCCAGCAGCACCGCGAGACTAGCGGCACAAGAGACCCAGTACTTC.